These 4 T cell receptor beta chains originate from one sample sequenced in a study of shared clonotypes between healthy human individuals. Using immunoSEQ multiplex PCR, the repertoire was profiled, and TCRdb retains in-frame clones only, with some absent. The sample carries about 2.4 million clones, roughly 93% recorded once. Specimen: naive CD4+ T cells from PBMCs. Described subset: CD45RA+ positively selected. These receptors all come from a man in his late teens or twenties in good health. Some clones in this sample may be carry-over from other donors' samples.

The chain couples TRBV4-2 to TRBJ2-1, with 8 bases lining up with TRBD2. The V gene end was trimmed by 0 bases and the J gene end by 6 bases; junction bases not matched to a gene: 4. In germline, CDR1 is LGHNA, CDR2 YNFKEQ. The CDR3 loop spans 15 amino acids. The CDR3 region has the DNA TGTGCCAGCAGCCAAGAGCTAGCGGGTCCCAATGAGCAGTTCTTC. Translation: CASSQELAGPNEQFF.

The rearrangement links TRBV11-2 to TRBJ1-1; 8 nucleotides line up with TRBD1. The CDR3 spans 12 residues. The ends lost 5 bases at V and 12 bases at J; junction bases unmatched: 8. The germline V gene encodes CDR1 SGHAT and CDR2 FQNNGV. The CDR3 DNA sequence: TGTGCCAGCAGCCCCAATGACAGGGGAACTTTCTTT. It yields the protein CASSPNDRGTFF.

DNA for the CDR3: TGTGCCAGCAGTGAACGACAGGGGAGCACCGGGGAGCTGTTTTTT. The encoded protein is CASSERQGSTGELFF. The genes are TRBV6-1 and TRBJ2-2, with 8 bases identical to TRBD1. Germline V lookup: CDR1 MNHNS, CDR2 SASEGT. V lost 2 bases, J lost 4 bases, and 3 bases stayed unmatched. The CDR3 consists of 15 residues.

The chain links TRBV11-2 to TRBJ2-5; 16 positions match TRBD2. The germline gives CDR1 SGHAT, CDR2 FQNNGV. The CDR3 sequence is 17 residues long. With 2 bases clipped from V and 7 bases from J, the junction kept 7 bases outside the gene matches. The CDR3 is CASSLTGLAGGPRTQYF. The CDR3 DNA reads TGTGCCAGCAGCTTAACGGGACTAGCGGGAGGGCCCAGGACCCAGTACTTC.